The 4 T cell receptor beta chains below all came from one sample that was sequenced in a study of T cell responses to AZD1222 COVID-19 vaccine. The assay was immunoSEQ multiplex PCR, and TCRdb's table has in-frame clones only and misses some. Found here are under 170,000 clones, 80% to 95% of them singletons; the top ten hold under 4%. Specimen: peripheral blood, collected 28 days after the second AZD1222 dose. Receptors were obtained from an adult who received the AZD1222 COVID-19 vaccine.

The J gene is TRBJ1-1, the V gene TRBV7-9; no firm D call. Germline assignment: CDR1 SEHNR and CDR2 FQNEAQ (reference sequence). CDR3 size: 12 residues. V dropped 1 base and J dropped 6 bases, with 6 bases sitting between them. The CDR3 DNA sequence: TGTGCCAGCAGCTTAGGGTCAGCTGAAGCTTTCTTT. Its translation is CASSLGSAEAFF.

The chain couples TRBV21-1 to TRBJ2-7. TRBV21-1 is a documented pseudogene. There are 16 residues in the CDR3. The CDR3: CASSNNGLDPPYEQYF. CDR3 in DNA: TGTGCCAGCAGCAATAACGGCCTCGACCCTCCCTACGAGCAGTACTTC.

The chain is built from TRBV27 and TRBJ1-5, with D unresolved. Germline V CDR1 and CDR2: MNHEY, SMNVEV (reference sequence). This CDR3 has 12 amino acids. V gave up 3 bases and J gave up 6 bases, with 6 bases separating them. The CDR3 DNA reads TGTGCCAGCAGTTTCTTGGGTCAGCCCCAGCATTTT. Its translation is CASSFLGQPQHF.

This chain joins TRBV2 and TRBJ2-5; D is undetermined. V was shortened by 4 bases and J by 7 bases, with 10 bases between the two germline ends. The CDR3 covers 12 residues. Germline CDR1 and CDR2: SNHLY and FYNNEI. CDR3 region: CASSASSGTQYF. CDR3 in DNA: TGTGCCAGCAGTGCTTCCTCTGGGACCCAGTACTTC.